This T cell receptor beta chain was sequenced during a study of T cells expressing NK-cell markers. As for the study in general: Just one sequenced donor of eight was HCMV-seronegative, while seven were seropositive.

TCRdb reprocessed the 5' RACE reads and reports one entry per CDR3 protein, with no DNA. This table holds over 100,000 distinct CDR3 sequences. This CDR3 contains 16 residues. For this clonotype: What it binds is not known.

Whole-study results and caveats: Four donors showed these clonotypes also leading the CD3+CD56-NKG2C+ fraction. Roughly six donors had dominant NKG2C+ clonotypes that comprised roughly 1.0-7.0% of their CD8+ T cells.

Sequenced sample: blood T cells: a sorted CD56 or NKG2C T cell subset, CD4+ or CD8+ T cells, or bulk PBMC T cells (not recorded which). The source of this sequence is a woman aged 18 to 75 in good health. The chain is built from TRBV5-3 and TRBJ1-5; the TRBD1 assignment by TCRdb is unverifiable without DNA. TRBV5-3 is an open reading frame whose function is uncertain. CDR3 sequence: CARSNRPGQSNQPQHF.